This TCR beta chain was sequenced for a study of blood T cell repertoires in COVID-19. Study-level background: From the United States, Italy and Spain came samples of acute and convalescent COVID-19.

The authors' processing: Estimates of nucleated cell counts were drawn from the amplification of reference gene primers. Using immunoSEQ multiplex PCR, the repertoire was profiled, and TCRdb retains in-frame clones only, with some absent. V and J calls and clone size follow that table, whereas D and trimming were derived from the DNA. The data show about 270,000 clones, roughly nine tenths seen once. Germline assignment: CDR1 LGHNA and CDR2 YNFKEQ. Unmatched junction bases numbered 8, after V lost 1 base and J lost 4 bases. The CDR3 length is 16 residues. J is TRBJ2-5 and V is TRBV4-2, with 8 bases identical to TRBD1. The specimen sequenced was PBMCs or T cells enriched from blood (not recorded which). The sequence was collected from a woman under 30 who had recovered from COVID-19. DNA of the CDR3: TGTGCCAGCAGCCAAGTCGGGCAGGGGGCCAGAGAGACCCAGTACTTC. This sequence encodes CASSQVGQGARETQYF.